Listed below are T cell receptor beta chains from one sample, sequenced in a study of blood T cell repertoires in COVID-19. The method was immunoSEQ multiplex PCR; TCRdb's version includes in-frame clones alone and lacks a portion of them. The data contain fewer than 250,000 clones, roughly four fifths of them singletons. Specimen: peripheral blood. The source is a woman aged 70-85 years with acute or convalescent COVID-19. CDR3s include the opening cysteine and the closing phenylalanine or tryptophan. A D gene is named only where the DNA matches it firmly. Size is stated for part of the rows, as once, few or many counts, or as a class when the clone is expanded.

d_call j_call v_call clone_size cdr3_aa cdr3_nt
TRBD1 TRBJ1-1 TRBV7-2 . CASSAGTGGTEAFF TGTGCCAGCAGCGCCGGGACAGGGGGCACTGAAGCTTTCTTT
. TRBJ1-4 TRBV7-2 . CASSSGLRRGEKLFF TGTGCCTCGAGCTCAGGGCTCCGGCGGGGCGAAAAACTGTTTTTT
TRBD1 TRBJ1-1 TRBV5-1 . CASSPVGQGMNFF TGCGCCAGCAGCCCGGTAGGACAGGGTATGAATTTCTTT
. TRBJ1-6 TRBV3-1/TRBV3-2 . CASSLDRYSPLHF TGTGCCAGCAGCCTGGACAGATATTCACCCCTCCACTTT
TRBD2 TRBJ2-3 TRBV18 . CASSPRAGGFPSQYF TGTGCCAGCTCACCTCGAGCGGGGGGGTTTCCCTCGCAGTATTTT
. TRBJ2-7 TRBV11-3 . CASSLIEVGEQYF TGTGCCAGCAGCTTAATAGAGGTTGGCGAGCAGTACTTC
TRBD1 TRBJ1-2 TRBV18 . CASSSGQGPFYGYTF TGTGCCAGCTCGTCGGGACAGGGACCCTTCTATGGCTACACCTTC
. TRBJ1-3 TRBV11-3 . CASSAGQPGNTIYF TGTGCCAGCAGCGCCGGACAACCCGGAAACACCATATATTTT
. TRBJ2-7 TRBV4-2 few CASSQAPYMSSYEQYF TGTGCCAGCAGCCAAGCACCGTATATGAGCTCCTACGAGCAGTACTTC
. TRBJ2-5 TRBV9 . CASSVAKEETQYF TGTGCCAGCAGCGTAGCTAAGGAGGAGACCCAGTACTTC
. TRBJ1-1 TRBV10-3 . CAISEDLTNTEAFF TGTGCCATCAGTGAGGACTTAACGAACACTGAAGCTTTCTTT
. TRBJ1-4 TRBV6-5 . CASSYGRDEKLFF TGTGCCAGCAGTTACGGCAGGGATGAAAAACTGTTTTTT